The 7 T cell receptor beta chains below were found in one sample sequenced in a study of T cell responses to AZD1222 COVID-19 vaccine. Profiling relied on immunoSEQ multiplex PCR, and the TCRdb table lists in-frame clones only, not all of them. The profile covers fewer than 120,000 clones, with around 90% appearing a single time and 3.2% taken by the ten largest. Sequenced here: peripheral blood, sampled on day 0 of AZD1222 vaccination. The receptors originated from an adult in good health.

The chain carries TRBV7-3 and TRBJ1-1; D is uncertain. The CDR3 covers 14 residues. CDR1 and CDR2 (germline): SGHTA, FQGTGA. Trimming removed 5 bases from V and 0 bases from J, with 10 bases in between. The CDR3 region is CASSLDRVNTEAFF. The CDR3 coding sequence is TGTGCCAGCAGCCTGGACCGAGTGAACACTGAAGCTTTCTTT.

The chain couples TRBV6-2 or TRBV6-3 to TRBJ1-2; 8 bases map to TRBD1. This CDR3 region has 15 residues. The germline CDR1 and CDR2 sequences are MNHEY and SVGEGT. Germline trimming cut 5 bases from V and 0 bases from J; bases unmatched to any gene: 5. The CDR3, as DNA: TGTGCCAGCAGTCAACCGGGACAGGCTAACTATGGCTACACCTTC. This encodes CASSQPGQANYGYTF.

The rearrangement links TRBV7-2 to TRBJ1-1; D gene uncertain. The CDR3 spans 13 residues. The germline V and J ends were trimmed by 2 bases and 4 bases, with 8 bases remaining between them. In germline, CDR1 is SGHTA, CDR2 FQGNSA. This CDR3 reads CASSLHNPTEAFF. DNA of the CDR3: TGTGCCAGCAGCTTACACAACCCCACTGAAGCTTTCTTT.

This clone was observed a single time. The J gene is TRBJ2-1, the V gene TRBV4-1; 8 bases fit TRBD2. V dropped 1 base and J dropped 0; count of bases not matched to a gene: 11. CDR3 length: 19 amino acids. Germline lookup yields CDR1 MGHRA and CDR2 YSYEKL. The CDR3 is CASSQVDLGLAGSYNEQFF. In DNA, the CDR3 is TGCGCCAGCAGCCAAGTAGACCTAGGGCTAGCGGGCTCCTACAATGAGCAGTTCTTC.

The V and J genes are TRBV10-3 and TRBJ1-1; 7 nucleotides line up with TRBD1. This CDR3 comprises 15 residues. The germline V gene has CDR1 ENHRY and CDR2 SYGVKD. V lost 6 bases to trimming and J lost 0 bases; unmatched junction nucleotides: 7. CDR3 in DNA: TGTGCCATCAGCGCCGGGACAGCTTTGAACACTGAAGCTTTCTTT. It encodes CAISAGTALNTEAFF.

The chain couples TRBV2 to TRBJ1-5; D remains ambiguous. Deletions cut 8 bases from V and 1 base from J, with 12 bases between. This CDR3 has 14 amino acids. Germline lookup yields CDR1 SNHLY and CDR2 FYNNEI. CDR3 sequence: CASRSSASNQPQHF. The CDR3 DNA is TGTGCCAGCCGCTCATCGGCAAGCAATCAGCCCCAGCATTTT.

The J gene is TRBJ2-5, the V gene TRBV5-1; TRBD1 aligns across 9 bases. Germline assignment: CDR1 SGHRS and CDR2 YFSETQ. There are 17 residues in the CDR3. Losses at the gene ends were 5 bases for V and 4 bases for J; bases not matched to a gene: 15. CDR3 region: CASRASRNRGLGETQYF. Here the CDR3 DNA reads TGCGCCAGCAGAGCCTCTAGAAACAGGGGGCTGGGAGAGACCCAGTACTTC.